This T cell receptor beta chain was found in a study of blood T cells in healthy people across ages. Study-wide findings and caveats: A roughly linear age-dependent decrease characterized TCR beta diversity per million T cells.

Primed by a sample-barcoded 5' primer and a J-beta primer mix, a second PCR proceeded for roughly 7 to 11 cycles. A 12-random-nucleotide template-switch adaptor tagged each cDNA molecule. Each CDR3 protein gets one entry after TCRdb re-called the 5' RACE reads with MiXCR. Here the sample spans hundreds of thousands of distinct CDR3 sequences, 25% to 30% being singletons. V dropped 2 bases and J dropped 4 bases, with 12 bases sitting between them. Germline lookup yields CDR1 SGHTA and CDR2 FQGTGA. This CDR3 contains 15 residues. This clonotype was recorded many times. Antigen specificity is unknown. Donors were healthy Caucasian individuals from Russia aged about 6 to 90. Researchers collected about 9.1 milliliters of peripheral blood from every single donor.

The V gene is TRBV7-3, the J gene TRBJ2-1, with D tentatively TRBD1 (6 bases). This TCR was recovered from a woman aged 80 or over in good health. Source material: blood. CDR3 amino acids: CASSLSGTPYNEQFF. CDR3 sequence (DNA): TGTGCCAGCAGCTTATCCGGGACACCTTACAATGAGCAGTTCTTC.